This paragraph reports one TCR beta chain. Its target is not known. This specimen belongs to a study of T-cell memory formation after mild COVID-19. Looking at the study overall: The TCR clusters were mostly specific to one donor.

V lost 1 base to trimming and J lost 0 bases, with 9 bases between them. This CDR3 region has 15 residues. The V gene's germline CDR1 is SGHRS and CDR2 YFSETQ. TCRdb fed the 5' RACE reads into MiXCR, producing one record per CDR3 protein. The sample carries 400,000 or so distinct CDR3 sequences, 21% recorded once. Overall study findings and caveats: CD4/CD8 balance held among clones contracting day 15 to 85, and later expanders leaned CD4+.

Material for sequencing was PBMCs or a T cell subset sorted from them (not recorded which). This chain joins TRBV5-1 and TRBJ2-3; D is uncertain. This TCR was sampled from an adult woman who had mild COVID-19 (a few samples of this study predate the infection). Cell type and time point are not known. The CDR3 sequence is CASSLNGRSTDTQYF. The CDR3 nucleotides are TGCGCCAGCAGCTTGAATGGCAGGAGCACAGATACGCAGTATTTT.